These 14 T cell receptor beta chains were sequenced from one sample in a study of blood T cells in healthy people across ages. The authors ran a second PCR of roughly 6 to 12 cycles using a sample-barcoded 5' primer and a J-beta primer mix. TCRdb used MiXCR to reprocess the 5' RACE reads, holding one entry per CDR3 protein. The table has about 1.4 million distinct CDR3 sequences, around 59% seen once. The sequencing input was blood. All receptors come from a man between 18 and 29 years old in good health.

A few counts support this clonotype. V usage is TRBV7-2 and J usage is TRBJ2-1; D is perhaps TRBD2 (5 bases). The V end was cut by 3 bases, the J end by 8 bases, with 11 bases between. Germline V gives CDR1 SGHTA, CDR2 FQGNSA. This CDR3 region has 13 residues. CDR3 sequence: CASSLRRQDEQFF. The CDR3 nucleotides read TGTGCCAGCAGCTTGAGGAGGCAGGATGAGCAGTTCTTC.

The gene calls are TRBV6-5 and TRBJ2-3, with a tentative D call TRBD2 (6 bases). Germline CDR1 reads MNHEY; CDR2 reads SVGAGI. The V gene lost 0 bases and the J gene lost 3 bases, with 10 bases spanning the gap. The CDR3 is made up of 15 amino acids. The CDR3 coding sequence is TGTGCCAGCAGTTACTCTGCTAGCGCGACAGATACGCAGTATTTT. Encoded protein: CASSYSASATDTQYF.

The chain couples TRBV12-3 or TRBV12-4 to TRBJ2-1, with TRBD1 as a possible D gene (5 bases). Trimming cost V 6 bases and J 8 bases, with 17 bases left between them. CDR3 size: 14 residues. The CDR3 loop is CASRIGAGWDEQFF. As DNA, the CDR3 is TGTGCCAGCAGGATAGGGGCAGGGTGGGATGAGCAGTTCTTC.

This clonotype has a count of ten or more. The J gene is TRBJ2-5, the V gene TRBV10-3, with 7 bases aligning to TRBD1. CDR3 size: 13 residues. V lost 6 bases and J lost 2; bases outside the gene matches: 3. Germline CDR1 ENHRY, CDR2 SYGVKD. The CDR3 spells CAISRDSQETQYF. The CDR3 DNA sequence: TGTGCCATCAGCCGGGACAGTCAAGAGACCCAGTACTTC.

This clonotype occurred once. The V call is TRBV27, the J call TRBJ1-4; tentatively, D is TRBD1 (6 bases). Trimming shortened V by 7 bases and J by 4 bases, and 10 bases separated the two germline ends. Germline V gene data show CDR1 as MNHEY and CDR2 as SMNVEV (reference sequence). The CDR3 totals 13 residues. This CDR3 reads CASTGGLNEKLFF. For the CDR3, the DNA is TGTGCCAGCACGGGGGGCCTTAATGAAAAACTGTTTTTT.

The chain carries TRBV20-1 and TRBJ2-1; 10 bases fit TRBD2. This CDR3 has 14 amino acids. With 4 bases clipped from V and 1 base from J, the junction kept 1 base outside the gene matches. Germline CDR1 reads DFQATT; CDR2 reads SNEGSKA (reference sequence). The CDR3 DNA reads as TGCAGTGCTATTAGCGGGAGGTCCTACAATGAGCAGTTCTTC. This sequence encodes CSAISGRSYNEQFF.

Note on this clonotype: Sequence at one end of the junction differs from germline and may be a read error. The chain carries TRBV5-5 and TRBJ2-7; 8 bases are a match to TRBD1. Germline-derived CDR1 and CDR2 are SGHKS and YYEKEE (reference sequence). This CDR3 contains 15 residues. The CDR3 DNA reads TGTGTCAGCAGCACCGGGACAGGTCTGCCTGTCGAGCAGTACTTC. It is translated as CVSSTGTGLPVEQYF.

This chain uses TRBV27 with TRBJ2-1, with D possibly being TRBD1 or TRBD2 (5 bases each). Germline CDR1 MNHEY, CDR2 SMNVEV (reference sequence). The V end lost 4 bases, the J end lost 6 bases, and 13 bases lay between the germline ends. There are 14 residues in the CDR3. DNA for the CDR3: TGTGCCAGCAGTTCCGGGACGGTGGGCAATGAGCAGTTCTTC. It codes for CASSSGTVGNEQFF.

The V and J genes are TRBV20-1 and TRBJ2-3; D may be TRBD2 (6 bases). Per the germline V gene, CDR1 is DFQATT and CDR2 is SNEGSKA (reference sequence). Trimming shortened V by 5 bases and J by 6 bases, and 21 bases separated the two germline ends. CDR3 length: 15 amino acids. The CDR3 DNA sequence: TGCAGTGCTTCCCCTTGGGGGGTGAGAGAGGATACGCAGTATTTT. This gives the protein CSASPWGVREDTQYF.

This clonotype was seen a handful of times. V gene TRBV6-6 combines with J gene TRBJ2-1, with D possibly being TRBD1 or TRBD2 (5 bases each). Germline values: CDR1 MNHNY, CDR2 SVGAGI (reference sequence). Trimming left V 6 bases short and J 7 bases short, with 19 bases between. This CDR3 has 15 amino acids. CDR3 residues: CASSLGTLVVNEQFF. In DNA, the CDR3 is TGTGCCAGCAGCCTCGGGACCCTCGTAGTTAATGAGCAGTTCTTC.

A word on this clonotype: At one end the junction does not follow the germline gene, possibly because of a read error. The chain links TRBV20-1 to TRBJ1-2; no reliable D call. This CDR3 comprises 11 residues. Looked up from germline, CDR1 is DFQATT and CDR2 is SNEGSKA (reference sequence). The CDR3 DNA reads as TGCAGTGTAGTGAAGGATAGTGGCTTCACCTTC. As protein: CSVVKDSGFTF.

This chain connects TRBV4-3 to TRBJ1-1, with TRBD1 as a possible D gene (5 bases). The CDR3 has 14 residues. V was trimmed by 3 bases and J by 2 bases, leaving 10 bases between them. The germline gives CDR1 LGHNA, CDR2 YSLEER. The CDR3 is CASSHGTGNTEAFF. The DNA of the CDR3 is TGCGCCAGCAGCCACGGGACGGGAAACACTGAAGCTTTCTTT.

The chain employs TRBV4-1 and TRBJ1-2; 9 bases agree with TRBD1. CDR1 and CDR2 from the germline V gene are MGHRA and YSYEKL. V gave up 6 bases and J gave up 3 bases; unmatched junction bases: 8. This CDR3 spans 15 amino acids. CDR3 residues: CASSGRDREDYGYTF. The CDR3 region has the DNA TGCGCCAGCAGTGGGCGGGACAGGGAAGACTATGGCTACACCTTC.

The chain is built from TRBV20-1 and TRBJ2-2; no clear D. The ends were cut back, 3 bases at V and 0 bases at J, with 8 bases in the middle. Germline values: CDR1 DFQATT, CDR2 SNEGSKA (reference sequence). The CDR3 has 14 amino acids. CDR3 sequence: CSARGLTNTGELFF. DNA of the CDR3: TGCAGTGCTAGGGGTTTGACGAACACCGGGGAGCTGTTTTTT.